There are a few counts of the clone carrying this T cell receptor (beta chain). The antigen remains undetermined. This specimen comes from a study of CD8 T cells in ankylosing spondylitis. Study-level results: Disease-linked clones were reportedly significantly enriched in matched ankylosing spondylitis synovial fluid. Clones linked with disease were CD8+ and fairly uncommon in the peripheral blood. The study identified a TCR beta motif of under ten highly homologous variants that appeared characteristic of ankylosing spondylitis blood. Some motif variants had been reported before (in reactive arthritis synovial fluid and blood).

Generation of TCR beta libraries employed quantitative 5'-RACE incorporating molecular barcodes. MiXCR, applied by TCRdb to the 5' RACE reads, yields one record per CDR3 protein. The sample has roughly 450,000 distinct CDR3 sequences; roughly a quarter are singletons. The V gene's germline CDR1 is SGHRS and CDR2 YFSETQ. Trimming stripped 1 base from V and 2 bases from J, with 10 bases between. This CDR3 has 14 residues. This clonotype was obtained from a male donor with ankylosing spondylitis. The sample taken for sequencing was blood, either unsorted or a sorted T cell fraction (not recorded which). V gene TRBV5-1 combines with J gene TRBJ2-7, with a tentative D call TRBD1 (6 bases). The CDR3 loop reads CASSLKTGPYEQYF. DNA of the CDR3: TGCGCCAGCAGCTTGAAGACAGGACCCTACGAGCAGTACTTC.